The T cell receptor beta chain under discussion was sequenced for a study of cytomegalovirus exposure and HLA in healthy donors. With 60 Vbeta and 13 Jbeta primers, the PCR was carried out. Assay used: immunoSEQ multiplex PCR; TCRdb lists only in-frame clones, some missing. This sample has 150,000 to 200,000 clones; about four fifths occur once, and the top ten carry approximately 1.8%. This CDR3 is built from 16 residues. V lost 6 bases and J lost 6, with 21 bases in between. Germline CDR1 is MNHNY and CDR2 is SVGAGI (reference sequence). The clonotype comes from a man aged 18 to 30 in good health and CMV-seronegative. The gene calls are TRBV6-6 and TRBJ2-1; tentatively, D is TRBD2 (6 bases). The sample comprised PBMCs. CDR3 DNA sequence: TGTGCCAGCAGCGGCGCGACTAGTTCCGAGCGCAATGAGCAGTTCTTC. Residues: CASSGATSSERNEQFF.